This T cell receptor beta chain was recovered during a study of cytomegalovirus exposure and HLA in healthy donors. A note on this clone: Antigen unknown.

Study observations and caveats: Excluded were some V segments that proved indistinguishable, including TRBV6-2 and TRBV6-3.

PCR involved 60 Vbeta and 13 Jbeta primers. Sequenced by immunoSEQ multiplex PCR; TCRdb stores in-frame clones only, minus some. The sample records under 300,000 clones, about nine tenths being singletons. With V trimmed by 3 bases and J by 7 bases, 15 bases remained unmatched. From germline, CDR1 is SNHLY and CDR2 FYNNEI. The CDR3 is 17 residues long. Sequencing was carried out using PBMCs. The TCR comes from a girl aged 2 to 9 in good health and CMV-seronegative. The chain has TRBV2 and TRBJ1-2; 9 positions match TRBD1. Here the CDR3 DNA reads TGTGCCAGCAGTGATTGGGACAGGGTTAAGATGGTTCGTGGCTACACCTTC. It is translated as CASSDWDRVKMVRGYTF.